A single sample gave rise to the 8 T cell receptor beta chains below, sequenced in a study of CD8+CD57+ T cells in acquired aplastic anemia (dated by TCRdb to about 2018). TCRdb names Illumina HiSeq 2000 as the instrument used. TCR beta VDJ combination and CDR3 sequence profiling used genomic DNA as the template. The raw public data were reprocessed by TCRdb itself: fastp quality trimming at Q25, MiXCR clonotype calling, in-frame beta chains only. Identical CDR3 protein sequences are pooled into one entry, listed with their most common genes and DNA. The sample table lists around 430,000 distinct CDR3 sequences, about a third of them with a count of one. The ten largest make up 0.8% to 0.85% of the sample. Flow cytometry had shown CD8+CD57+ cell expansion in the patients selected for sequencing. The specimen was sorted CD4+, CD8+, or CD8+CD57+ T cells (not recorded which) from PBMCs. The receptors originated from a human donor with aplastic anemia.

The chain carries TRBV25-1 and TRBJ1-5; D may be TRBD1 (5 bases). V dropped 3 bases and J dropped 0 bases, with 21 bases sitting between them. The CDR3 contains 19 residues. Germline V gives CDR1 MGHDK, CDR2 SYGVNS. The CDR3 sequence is CASSDNPQGGVNSNQPQHF. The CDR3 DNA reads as TGTGCCAGCAGTGACAACCCCCAGGGTGGGGTGAATAGCAATCAGCCCCAGCATTTT. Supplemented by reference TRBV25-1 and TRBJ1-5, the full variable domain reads EADIYQTPRYLVIGTGKKITLECSQTMGHDKMYWYQQDPGMELHLIHYSYGVNSTEKGDLSSESTVSRIRTEHFPLTLESARPSHTSQYLCASSDNPQGGVNSNQPQHFGDGTRLSIL.

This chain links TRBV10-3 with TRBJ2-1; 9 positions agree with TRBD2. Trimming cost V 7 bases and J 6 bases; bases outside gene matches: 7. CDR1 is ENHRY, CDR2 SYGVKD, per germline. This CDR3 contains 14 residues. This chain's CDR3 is CAIMTLAGSNEQFF. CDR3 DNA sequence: TGTGCCATCATGACCCTAGCGGGGAGCAATGAGCAGTTCTTC.

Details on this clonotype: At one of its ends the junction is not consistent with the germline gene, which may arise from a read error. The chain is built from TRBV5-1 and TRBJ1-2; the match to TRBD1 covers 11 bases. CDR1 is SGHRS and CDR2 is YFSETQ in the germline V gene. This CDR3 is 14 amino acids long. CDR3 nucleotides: TGCGCCAGCAGCGGACAGGGGGCCGGCTATGGCTACGCCTTC. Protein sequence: CASSGQGAGYGYAF.

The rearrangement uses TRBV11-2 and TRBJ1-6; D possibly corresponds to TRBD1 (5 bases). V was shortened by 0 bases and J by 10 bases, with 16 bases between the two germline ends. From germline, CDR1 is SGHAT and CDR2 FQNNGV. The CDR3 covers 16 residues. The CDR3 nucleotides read TGTGCCAGCAGCTTAGATCAATCAGGGAACGGCTCACCCCTCCACTTT. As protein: CASSLDQSGNGSPLHF.

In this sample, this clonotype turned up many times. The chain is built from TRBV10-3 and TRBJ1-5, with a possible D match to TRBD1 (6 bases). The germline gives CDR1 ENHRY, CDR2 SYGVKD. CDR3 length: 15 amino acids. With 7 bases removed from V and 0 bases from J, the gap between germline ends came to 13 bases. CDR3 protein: CAIKQGFVSNQPQHF. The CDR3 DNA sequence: TGTGCCATCAAACAGGGATTCGTTAGCAATCAGCCCCAGCATTTT.

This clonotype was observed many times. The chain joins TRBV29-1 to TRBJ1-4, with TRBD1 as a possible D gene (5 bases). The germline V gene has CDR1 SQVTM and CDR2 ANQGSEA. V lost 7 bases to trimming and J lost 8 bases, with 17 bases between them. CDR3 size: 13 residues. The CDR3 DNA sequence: TGCAGCGCCGAAAAGGGGACTGGGGAAAAACTGTTTTTT. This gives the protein CSAEKGTGEKLFF.

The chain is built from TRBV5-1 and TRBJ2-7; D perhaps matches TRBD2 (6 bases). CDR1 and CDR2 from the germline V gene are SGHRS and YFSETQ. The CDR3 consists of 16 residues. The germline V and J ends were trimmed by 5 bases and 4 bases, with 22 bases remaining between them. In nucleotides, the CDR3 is TGCGCCAGCAGGAGTTCCGAGGGAGGCCCTAAATACGAGCAGTACTTC. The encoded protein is CASRSSEGGPKYEQYF. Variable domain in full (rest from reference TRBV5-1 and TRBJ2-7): KAGVTQTPRYLIKTRGQQVTLSCSPISGHRSVSWYQQTPGQGLQFLFEYFSETQRNKGNFPGRFSGRQFSNSRSEMNVSTLELGDSALYLCASRSSEGGPKYEQYFGPGTRLTVT.

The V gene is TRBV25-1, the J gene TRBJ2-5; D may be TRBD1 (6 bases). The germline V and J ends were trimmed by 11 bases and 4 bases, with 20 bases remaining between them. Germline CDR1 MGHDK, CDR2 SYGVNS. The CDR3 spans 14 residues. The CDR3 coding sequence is TGTGCCTGGAAGGTTGGCAGGGGAATAGAGACCCAGTACTTC. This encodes CAWKVGRGIETQYF. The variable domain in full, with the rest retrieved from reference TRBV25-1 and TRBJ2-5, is EADIYQTPRYLVIGTGKKITLECSQTMGHDKMYWYQQDPGMELHLIHYSYGVNSTEKGDLSSESTVSRIRTEHFPLTLESARPSHTSQYLCAWKVGRGIETQYFGPGTRLLVL.